A single sample is the source of the 25 T cell receptor beta chains below, sequenced in a study of blood T cells in healthy people across ages. PCR was performed a second time for 7 to 11 cycles using a sample-barcoded 5' primer and a J-beta primer mix. TCRdb reprocessed the 5' RACE reads via MiXCR and lists one record per CDR3 protein. The table records roughly 860,000 distinct CDR3 sequences, around 62% of them present only once. The sequencing sample was made of blood. The receptors come from a man aged 25-45 years in good health.

The chain couples TRBV28 to TRBJ2-2, with 7 positions matching TRBD1. The CDR3 runs to 15 residues. V lost 5 bases and J lost 5; bases outside the gene matches: 8. Per the germline V gene, CDR1 is MDHEN and CDR2 is SYDVKM. CDR3 bases: TGTGCCAGCAGTCCGCCCCCGACAGGGACCGGGGAGCTGTTTTTT. Its translation is CASSPPPTGTGELFF.

The chain carries TRBV6-5 and TRBJ2-6; a weak D match, TRBD2 (7 bases). This CDR3 has 16 amino acids. V lost 7 bases and J 4 bases, leaving 17 bases between the germline ends. The germline V gene encodes CDR1 MNHEY and CDR2 SVGAGI. CDR3 loop: CASIIAGAQGANVLTF. The DNA for the CDR3 is TGTGCCAGCATTATCGCGGGGGCGCAAGGGGCCAACGTCCTGACTTTC.

The genes are TRBV29-1 and TRBJ2-1; tentatively, D is TRBD2 (7 bases). CDR3 length equals 13 residues. Germline values: CDR1 SQVTM, CDR2 ANQGSEA. V was pared by 7 bases and J by 5 bases, with 15 bases between. CDR3 sequence: CSAGRGAHNEQFF. CDR3 DNA sequence: TGCAGCGCCGGACGGGGGGCCCACAATGAGCAGTTCTTC.

This clonotype showed up just a few times. One junction end does not reproduce the germline sequence, and a read error may be involved. CDR3 residues: CSVEGQGLAGGPYNEQFF. CDR3 nucleotide sequence: TGCAGCGTTGAAGGACAGGGACTAGCGGGGGGGCCCTATAATGAGCAGTTCTTC. The gene calls are TRBV29-1 and TRBJ2-1, with TRBD2 matching 16 bases. The CDR3 has 18 residues. Germline values: CDR1 SQVTM, CDR2 ANQGSEA.

This sequence joins TRBV29-1 and TRBJ1-2; 8 bases agree with TRBD1. V gave up 7 bases and J gave up 5 bases; unmatched junction bases: 9. The CDR3 sequence is 13 residues long. CDR1 is SQVTM and CDR2 is ANQGSEA in the germline V gene. In DNA, the CDR3 is TGCAGCGCGATGACAGGGGAGTTGTATGGCTACACCTTC. Encoded protein: CSAMTGELYGYTF.

The rearrangement uses TRBV10-3 and TRBJ2-7; TRBD1 matches at 11 bases. The CDR3 has 16 residues. Germline-derived CDR1 and CDR2 are ENHRY and SYGVKD. V dropped 6 bases and J dropped 0; count of bases not matched to a gene: 7. DNA for the CDR3: TGTGCCATCAGATTCGGACAGGGGGCGAGCTCCTACGAGCAGTACTTC. Protein: CAIRFGQGASSYEQYF.

A remark on this clonotype: Mismatch with germline at one junction end may stem from a read error. The chain is built from TRBV12-3 or TRBV12-4 and TRBJ2-7; TRBD1 matches at 10 bases. The CDR3 has 12 amino acids. The CDR3 DNA is TGTGCCAGCAGCACATTGACAGGGGGCGCGGACTTC. It codes for CASSTLTGGADF.

The V call is TRBV12-3 or TRBV12-4, the J call TRBJ2-3; no clear D. There are 14 residues in the CDR3. V lost 3 bases and J 4 bases, leaving 11 bases between the germline ends. The CDR3 DNA sequence: TGTGCCAGCAGTTTCAGAGGACCAGCAGATACGCAGTATTTT. Translation: CASSFRGPADTQYF.

The chain uses TRBV5-6 and TRBJ2-1; 9 bases are a match to TRBD2. V was pared by 0 bases and J by 4 bases, with 5 bases of the junction left unmatched. Germline CDR1 and CDR2: SGHDT and YYEEEE. The CDR3 runs 16 residues. This CDR3 reads CASSLVASGVYNEQFF. The CDR3 nucleotides read TGTGCCAGCAGCTTGGTTGCTAGCGGGGTATACAATGAGCAGTTCTTC. The full variable domain, completed using reference TRBV5-6 and TRBJ2-1, is DAGVTQSPTHLIKTRGQQVTLRCSPKSGHDTVSWYQQALGQGPQFIFQYYEEEERQRGNFPDRFSGHQFPNYSSELNVNALLLGDSALYLCASSLVASGVYNEQFFGPGTRLTVL.

The chain carries TRBV4-2 and TRBJ1-1; no clear D gene. Per germline, CDR1 LGHNA and CDR2 YNFKEQ. V was trimmed by 3 bases and J by 7 bases, leaving 15 bases between them. The CDR3 consists of 14 residues. The CDR3 sequence is CASSQEYGSDEAFF. CDR3 DNA sequence: TGTGCCAGCAGCCAGGAATACGGATCTGATGAAGCTTTCTTT.

This rearrangement joins TRBV12-3 or TRBV12-4 to TRBJ2-1; D not certain. The V gene lost 6 bases and the J gene lost 4 bases, with 13 bases spanning the gap. The CDR3 contains 14 residues. DNA of the CDR3: TGTGCCAGCAGAACACCGGACGGTTACAATGAGCAGTTCTTC. Translated, it gives CASRTPDGYNEQFF.

The V call is TRBV7-2, the J call TRBJ1-6; D gene unclear. The ends were cut back, 1 base at V and 10 bases at J, with 14 bases in the middle. The CDR3 length is 15 residues. From germline, CDR1 is SGHTA and CDR2 FQGNSA. The CDR3 nucleotides read TGTGCCAGCAGCTTAGAACCCCAGAGGATGTCACCCCTCCACTTT. Protein product: CASSLEPQRMSPLHF.

The J gene is TRBJ2-5, the V gene TRBV28; D might be TRBD2 (6 bases). In germline, CDR1 is MDHEN, CDR2 SYDVKM. This CDR3 is built from 11 residues. The germline V and J ends were trimmed by 6 bases and 9 bases, with 11 bases remaining between them. CDR3 DNA: TGTGCCAGCAGACTAGCCGAGGCCCAGTACTTC. Amino acids: CASRLAEAQYF.

CDR3 region: CASSSPLNGATYNEQFF. CDR3 coding DNA: TGTGCCAGCAGCTCACCTCTAAACGGGGCAACCTACAATGAGCAGTTCTTC. The rearrangement uses TRBV7-2 and TRBJ2-1; D tentatively reads TRBD1 or TRBD2 (5 bases each). Trimming cost V 4 bases and J 2 bases, with 18 bases left between them. Looked up from germline, CDR1 is SGHTA and CDR2 is FQGNSA. The CDR3 covers 17 residues.

The chain carries TRBV29-1 and TRBJ1-2, with D maybe TRBD1 (6 bases). The V and J ends lost 2 bases and 4 bases respectively, with 11 bases between them. This CDR3 comprises 13 residues. Per germline, CDR1 SQVTM and CDR2 ANQGSEA. The CDR3 DNA follows: TGCAGCGTTGAATCCCTGGACAGCTATGGCTACACCTTC. Amino acids: CSVESLDSYGYTF.

The CDR3 loop reads CSASERDFYGYTF. CDR3 coding DNA: TGCAGTGCTAGTGAGAGGGACTTCTATGGCTACACCTTC. The V and J genes are TRBV20-1 and TRBJ1-2, with D possibly matching TRBD1 (5 bases). Germline CDR1 is DFQATT and CDR2 is SNEGSKA (reference sequence). Trimming took off 3 bases at V and 4 bases at J, with 12 bases between the two ends. There are 13 residues in the CDR3.

The gene calls are TRBV6-5 and TRBJ2-3; D ambiguous. The CDR3 loop spans 15 amino acids. V lost 2 bases to trimming and J lost 1 base, with 10 bases between them. Germline CDR1 MNHEY, CDR2 SVGAGI. The CDR3 DNA reads as TGTGCCAGCAGTTACAATGGTCTAGGCACAGATACGCAGTATTTT. It translates to CASSYNGLGTDTQYF.

This sequence joins TRBV20-1 and TRBJ1-5; 8 bases are shared with TRBD1. The CDR3 runs 14 residues. Germline-derived CDR1 and CDR2 are DFQATT and SNEGSKA (reference sequence). The V and J ends lost 6 bases and 4 bases, in that order; junction bases with no gene match: 8. CDR3 protein: CSASRQGWNQPQHF. CDR3 DNA sequence: TGCAGTGCAAGTCGACAGGGGTGGAATCAGCCCCAGCATTTT.

This clonotype was seen a handful of times. The V and J genes are TRBV7-3 and TRBJ2-6; 9 nucleotides line up with TRBD1. Germline V gene sequence: CDR1 SGHTA, CDR2 FQGTGA. Trimming removed 5 bases from V and 1 base from J; junction bases left unmatched: 6. The CDR3 length is 17 residues. The DNA for the CDR3 is TGTGCCAGCAGCCAGGGACAGGGACTATCTGGGGCCAACGTCCTGACTTTC. Translation gives CASSQGQGLSGANVLTF.

This clonotype was seen only a few times. The chain couples TRBV12-3 or TRBV12-4 to TRBJ2-4; no firm D call. The DNA matches TRBJ2-5 better at its end, which makes the J call doubtful. The CDR3 has 12 residues. As DNA, the CDR3 is TGTGCCAGCAGTACTGTTTGGGAGACCCAGTACTTC. The encoded protein is CASSTVWETQYF.

This chain connects TRBV7-3 to TRBJ2-1, with TRBD2 matching 9 bases. With V trimmed by 10 bases and J by 8 bases, 15 bases remained unmatched. This CDR3 region has 15 residues. Germline V lookup: CDR1 SGHTA, CDR2 FQGTGA. In nucleotides, the CDR3 is TGTGCCACTTCAGCGGGACTAGCAACCACGCATGAGCAGTTCTTC. Protein product: CATSAGLATTHEQFF.

The rearrangement joins TRBV6-4 to TRBJ2-1; D perhaps matches TRBD2 (6 bases). Germline loops: CDR1 MRHNA, CDR2 SNTAGT. Trimming stripped 2 bases from V and 7 bases from J, with 12 bases between. The CDR3 covers 14 residues. The CDR3 nucleotides are TGTGCCAGCAGTGACGGGGACTCGACTAATGAGCAGTTCTTC. Amino acid sequence: CASSDGDSTNEQFF.

The rearrangement links TRBV20-1 to TRBJ1-1; maybe TRBD1 (5 bases). The CDR3 spans 13 residues. Germline CDR1 is DFQATT and CDR2 is SNEGSKA (reference sequence). Trimming shortened V by 3 bases and J by 0 bases, and 8 bases separated the two germline ends. The CDR3 reads CSASYRLNTEAFF. In DNA, the CDR3 is TGCAGTGCTAGTTACAGGCTGAACACTGAAGCTTTCTTT.

A single count supports this clonotype. V usage is TRBV6-1 and J usage is TRBJ2-3; 7 bases agree with TRBD2. The V and J ends lost 3 bases and 6 bases, in that order; junction bases with no gene match: 12. The CDR3 is made up of 16 amino acids. The germline CDR1 and CDR2 sequences are MNHNS and SASEGT. DNA for the CDR3: TGTGCCAGCAGTGAGTTACGGACTAGGTACGGCGATACGCAGTATTTT. Its translation is CASSELRTRYGDTQYF.

The chain carries TRBV28 and TRBJ2-3; D is tentatively TRBD1 or TRBD2 (5 bases each). This CDR3 is built from 13 residues. Trimming shortened V by 7 bases and J by 4 bases, and 12 bases separated the two germline ends. The germline V gene has CDR1 MDHEN and CDR2 SYDVKM. The CDR3 reads CASTSGSADTQYF. DNA for the CDR3: TGTGCCAGCACCTCAGGGAGCGCAGATACGCAGTATTTT.